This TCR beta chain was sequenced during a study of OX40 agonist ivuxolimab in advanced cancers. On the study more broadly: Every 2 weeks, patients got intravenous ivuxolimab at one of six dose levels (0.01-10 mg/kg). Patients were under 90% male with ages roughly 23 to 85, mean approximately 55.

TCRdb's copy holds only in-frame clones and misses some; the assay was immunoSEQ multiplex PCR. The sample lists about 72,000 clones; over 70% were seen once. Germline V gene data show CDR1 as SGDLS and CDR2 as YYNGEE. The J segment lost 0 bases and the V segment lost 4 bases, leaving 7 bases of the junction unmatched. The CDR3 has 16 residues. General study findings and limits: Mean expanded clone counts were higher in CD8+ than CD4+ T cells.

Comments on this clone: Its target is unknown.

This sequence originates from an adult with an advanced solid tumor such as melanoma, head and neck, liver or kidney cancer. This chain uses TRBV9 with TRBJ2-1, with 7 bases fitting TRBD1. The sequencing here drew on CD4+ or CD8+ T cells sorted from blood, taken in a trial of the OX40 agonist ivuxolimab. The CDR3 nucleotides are TGTGCCAGCAGCACCACGGCAGGGGGCTCCTACAATGAGCAGTTCTTC. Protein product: CASSTTAGGSYNEQFF.